A selection of T cell receptor beta chains follows, all from one sample in a study of blood T cell repertoires in COVID-19. The repertoire was sequenced with immunoSEQ multiplex PCR; TCRdb's copy has only in-frame clones and lacks some. The table includes over 55,000 clones, around 87% detected once. The specimen was peripheral blood. The origin of the receptors is a human donor with active COVID-19. The donor label of this sample is uncertain. CDR3s include the opening cysteine and the closing phenylalanine or tryptophan. Each record gives: J gene, V gene, CDR3 protein.

TRBJ2-2	TRBV14	CACRAANTGELFF
TRBJ1-3	TRBV9	CASKQGAHSGNTIYF
TRBJ2-3	TRBV28	CASVPGKPDTQYF
TRBJ1-6	TRBV14	CASSPSGGGNSPLHF
TRBJ1-2	TRBV10-3	CAISETNRGQRTYGYTF
TRBJ2-1	TRBV28	CASSLSLAGGYNEQFF
TRBJ2-5	TRBV30	CAWSPPGRGGETQYF
TRBJ2-5	TRBV10-3	CAISGEQGAGETQYF
TRBJ2-1	TRBV7-9	CASSGEGEQFF
TRBJ1-5	TRBV4-3	CASSQDTGGPQHF
TRBJ2-2	TRBV5-1	CASTVRAGDPGELFF
TRBJ1-3	TRBV15	CATSSAGGYSGNTIYF
TRBJ2-3	TRBV6-4	CASSDWASGTSTDTQYF
TRBJ2-1	TRBV11-2	CASRQGFRTAGESYNEQFF
TRBJ1-3	TRBV11-2	CASSLGGTVGNTIYF
TRBJ1-3	TRBV5-4	CASSRTGNSGNTIYF
TRBJ2-7	TRBV20-1	CSVPTGYEQYF
TRBJ1-2	TRBV19	CASSFSPNYGYTF
TRBJ1-5	TRBV6-5	CATTGNNDQPQHF
TRBJ1-3	TRBV7-8	CASSLGQGNTIYF
TRBJ2-7	TRBV3-1/TRBV3-2	CASSRDRAEQYF
TRBJ1-1	TRBV18	CASSPGTGLEAFF
TRBJ2-3	TRBV5-1	CASSFQTSTDTQYF
TRBJ1-2	TRBV27	CASSFRTGDNGYTF
TRBJ2-3	TRBV7-8	CASSSDIRVAGTQYF
TRBJ1-1	TRBV3-1/TRBV3-2	CASSQNLPNTEAFF
TRBJ2-7	TRBV4-1	CASSQGTGYEQYF
TRBJ2-7	TRBV27	CASSLRRQGTEQYF
TRBJ2-7	TRBV2	CAGVSGIDYEQYF
TRBJ2-2	TRBV2	CASRLGGTGELFF
TRBJ2-1	TRBV10-3	CAISESDRSRYNEQFF
TRBJ1-1	TRBV18	CASSPFRAGGIAEAFF
TRBJ1-6	TRBV19	CASNRENNSPLHF
TRBJ2-7	TRBV5-4	CASSLAGLEYF
TRBJ1-1	TRBV10-3	CATRRGQLGTEAFF
TRBJ2-2	TRBV5-1	CASSLRDRGSDTGELFF
TRBJ1-2	TRBV3-1/TRBV3-2	CASSQGEAFYGYTF
TRBJ2-2	TRBV19	CASNRDRGTGELFF
TRBJ2-7	TRBV6-5	CASSRDRYYEQYF
TRBJ1-6	TRBV7-9	CASRRGSSPLHF
TRBJ1-2	TRBV19	CASISDRGNSGYTF
TRBJ2-1	TRBV9	CASSPRQGRWDEQFF
TRBJ1-2	TRBV10-3	CATLQNRGNYGYTF